These 25 T cell receptor beta chains share one sample of origin, sequenced in a study of shared clonotypes between healthy human individuals. Profiling relied on immunoSEQ multiplex PCR, and the TCRdb table lists in-frame clones only, not all of them. The sample yields 2 million or so clones, about 95% seen once. CD45RO negativity and positive selection for CCR7 defined naive CD8 cells, a population that excluded terminally differentiated effector memory CD45RA+ cells. Sequencing input: naive CD8+ T cells sorted from blood. These receptors originate from a young man in good health.

The V call is TRBV7-9, the J call TRBJ2-1; the match to TRBD2 covers 13 bases. Germline trimming cut 4 bases from V and 4 bases from J; bases unmatched to any gene: 4. This CDR3 has 16 amino acids. Per the germline V gene, CDR1 is SEHNR and CDR2 is FQNEAQ (reference sequence). The CDR3 loop reads CASSSGTSGIYNEQFF. The DNA for the CDR3 is TGTGCCAGCAGCTCGGGGACTAGCGGGATATACAATGAGCAGTTCTTC.

The V call is TRBV28, the J call TRBJ1-6; possibly TRBD1 for D (5 bases). The V end lost 5 bases, the J end lost 7 bases, and 15 bases lay between the germline ends. Germline values: CDR1 MDHEN, CDR2 SYDVKM. This CDR3 contains 15 residues. CDR3 loop: CASSPTRDRNSPLHF. The CDR3 DNA reads TGTGCCAGCAGTCCAACCAGGGACCGCAATTCACCCCTCCACTTT.

The chain links TRBV10-3 to TRBJ2-7, with 13 bases identical to TRBD2. The CDR3 is 15 amino acids. The trim removed 2 bases at V and 6 bases at J, leaving 4 bases unmatched. Per the germline V gene, CDR1 is ENHRY and CDR2 is SYGVKD. The CDR3 bases are TGTGCCATCAGTGAGGGACTAGCGGGAGCTGGCGAGCAGTACTTC. Translating gives CAISEGLAGAGEQYF.

A single count supports this clone. The rearrangement joins TRBV6-7 to TRBJ2-3, with D possibly being TRBD2 (5 bases). TRBV6-7 carries the ORF label, with uncertain function. The CDR3 is 17 residues long. Trimming cost V 5 bases and J 1 base, with 19 bases left between them. This CDR3 is CASSHPPGRGGTDTQYF. CDR3 nucleotide sequence: TGTGCCAGCAGTCACCCCCCGGGCCGGGGTGGCACAGATACGCAGTATTTT.

As for this clone: Other DNA variants within this sample encode the same CDR3. V usage is TRBV28 and J usage is TRBJ2-7; no reliable D call. The CDR3 is 12 amino acids. The V and J ends lost 1 base and 2 bases respectively, with 3 bases between them. From germline, CDR1 is MDHEN and CDR2 SYDVKM. As DNA, the CDR3 is TGTGCCAGCAGTTTATCAGCCTACGAGCAGTACTTC. This sequence encodes CASSLSAYEQYF.

V and J are TRBV19 and TRBJ2-7; TRBD1 matches 10 bases. This CDR3 is built from 16 residues. The V gene's germline CDR1 is LNHDA and CDR2 SQIVND (reference sequence). Trimming cost V 8 bases and J 1 base; bases outside gene matches: 11. This CDR3 reads CASSTTRDRGSYEQYF. DNA for the CDR3: TGTGCCAGTTCGACTACCCGGGACAGGGGTTCCTACGAGCAGTACTTC.

The chain employs TRBV7-2 and TRBJ2-7; D perhaps matches TRBD1 (5 bases). The CDR3 extends over 16 amino acids. Trimming cost V 1 base and J 1 base, with 14 bases left between them. The V gene's germline CDR1 is SGHTA and CDR2 FQGNSA. The CDR3 bases are TGTGCCAGCAGCTTAGGGCGGACACCCCTTTCCTACGAGCAGTACTTC. This encodes CASSLGRTPLSYEQYF.

The chain joins TRBV28 to TRBJ2-3; tentatively, D is TRBD2 (6 bases). CDR1 is MDHEN, CDR2 SYDVKM, per germline. The CDR3 runs to 15 residues. The V gene lost 6 bases and the J gene lost 1 base, with 14 bases spanning the gap. The CDR3 DNA sequence: TGTGCCAGCAGCCCGCCGGGGGAGGGCACAGATACGCAGTATTTT. Translating gives CASSPPGEGTDTQYF.

This chain links TRBV27 with TRBJ2-7; 15 bases fit TRBD2. J lost 2 bases, V lost 3 bases, and 11 bases had no gene match. The germline gives CDR1 MNHEY, CDR2 SMNVEV (reference sequence). The CDR3 runs to 19 residues. The CDR3, as DNA: TGTGCCAGCAGTTTGGCCCCCGGGACTAGCGGGAGGAAACCCTACGAGCAGTACTTC. Its protein product is CASSLAPGTSGRKPYEQYF.

The rearrangement uses TRBV27 and TRBJ2-7; perhaps TRBD2 as D (7 bases). The CDR3 consists of 15 residues. V lost 1 base and J lost 7, with 17 bases in between. From germline, CDR1 is MNHEY and CDR2 SMNVEV (reference sequence). Written as DNA, the CDR3 is TGTGCCAGCAGTTTATGGGACATGGGAGCGGGAGAGCAGTACTTC. It is translated as CASSLWDMGAGEQYF.

This clone was recorded a few times. Given a much more abundant clone one base away, this may be a read error. At the DNA level, this CDR3 is encoded by other sequences in the same sample as well. Here the CDR3 reads CASSFGETQYF. Written as DNA, the CDR3 is TGTGCCAGCAGCTTCGGGGAGACCCAGTACTTC. The chain recombines TRBV7-9 with TRBJ2-5; D not resolved. The germline V gene encodes CDR1 SEHNR and CDR2 FQNEAQ (reference sequence). Trimming took off 3 bases at V and 5 bases at J, with 4 bases between the two ends. This CDR3 is 11 amino acids long. Filled out from reference TRBV7-9 and TRBJ2-5, the complete variable domain reads DTGVSQNPRHKITKRGQNVTFRCDPISEHNRLYWYRQTLGQGPEFLTYFQNEAQLEKSRLLSDRFSAERPKGSFSTLEIQRTEQGDSAMYLCASSFGETQYFGPGTRLLVL.

V is TRBV25-1 and J is TRBJ2-2, with D hard to call. This CDR3 has 13 residues. Germline CDR1 and CDR2: MGHDK and SYGVNS. V was trimmed by 3 bases and J by 1 base, leaving 3 bases between them. The CDR3, as DNA: TGTGCCAGCAGTGAGGGGAACACCGGGGAGCTGTTTTTT. This codes for CASSEGNTGELFF.

The chain has TRBV10-3 and TRBJ2-1; 8 positions match TRBD2. CDR1 is ENHRY, CDR2 SYGVKD, per germline. The V segment lost 0 bases and the J segment 8 bases; nucleotides outside the gene matches: 9. This CDR3 is built from 16 residues. The CDR3 spells CAISESQTGGPHEQFF. For the CDR3, the DNA is TGTGCCATCAGTGAGTCGCAGACGGGGGGGCCCCATGAGCAGTTCTTC.

This chain connects TRBV27 to TRBJ1-4; D gene ambiguous. The V and J ends lost 5 bases and 4 bases respectively, with 8 bases between them. The germline gives CDR1 MNHEY, CDR2 SMNVEV (reference sequence). The CDR3 totals 13 residues. The CDR3 DNA follows: TGTGCCAGCAGTAGGCAGTTTAATGAAAAACTGTTTTTT. This translates into CASSRQFNEKLFF.

This chain links TRBV18 with TRBJ1-2; 7 nucleotides align to TRBD1. Trimming at V came to 5 bases and at J to 0 bases, leaving 3 bases not matched to a gene. The CDR3 runs 14 residues. CDR1 KGHSH and CDR2 LQKENI come from the germline V gene. The CDR3 loop reads CASSETGPNYGYTF. The CDR3, as DNA: TGTGCCAGCTCAGAGACAGGGCCTAACTATGGCTACACCTTC.

The V call is TRBV6-5, the J call TRBJ2-7; possibly TRBD1 or TRBD2 for D (5 bases each). From germline, CDR1 is MNHEY and CDR2 SVGAGI. The CDR3 length is 13 residues. V was clipped by 9 bases and J by 3 bases, with 15 bases between them. CDR3 sequence (DNA): TGTGCCAGTGGGGGAAGGGCGGGCTACGAGCAGTACTTC. Translated, it gives CASGGRAGYEQYF.

This clone showed up just once. V is TRBV7-9 and J is TRBJ1-1; possibly TRBD1 for D (6 bases). This CDR3 spans 16 amino acids. Germline loops: CDR1 SEHNR, CDR2 FQNEAQ (reference sequence). The V gene lost 2 bases and the J gene lost 7 bases, with 20 bases spanning the gap. The CDR3 here is CASSLNLGGARYEAFF. DNA of the CDR3: TGTGCCAGCAGCTTAAATTTAGGGGGGGCGCGATATGAAGCTTTCTTT.

The genes are TRBV29-1 and TRBJ2-5, with D hard to call. The CDR3 has 12 amino acids. Germline loops: CDR1 SQVTM, CDR2 ANQGSEA. The germline V and J ends were trimmed by 1 base and 5 bases, with 8 bases remaining between them. The CDR3 reads CSVEGDEETQYF. The CDR3 DNA reads as TGCAGCGTTGAAGGGGATGAGGAGACCCAGTACTTC.

This rearrangement joins TRBV4-3 to TRBJ2-7, with TRBD2 matching 7 bases. The CDR3 has 13 amino acids. After removal of 6 bases from V and 3 bases from J, the junction contained 5 bases not matched to a gene. CDR1 and CDR2 from the germline V gene are LGHNA and YSLEER. Written as DNA, the CDR3 is TGCGCCAGCAGTGTGGGGAGGGACTACGAGCAGTACTTC. It is translated as CASSVGRDYEQYF.

J is TRBJ2-2 and V is TRBV5-6, with TRBD1 as a possible D gene (6 bases). The CDR3 sequence is 16 residues long. Germline lookup yields CDR1 SGHDT and CDR2 YYEEEE. Trimming cost V 4 bases and J 8 bases, with 21 bases left between them. The CDR3 DNA reads TGTGCCAGCAGCCTTCTTGGACAGTCTTTCGAGGGGGAGCTGTTTTTT. Protein product: CASSLLGQSFEGELFF. Supplemented by reference TRBV5-6 and TRBJ2-2, the full variable domain reads DAGVTQSPTHLIKTRGQQVTLRCSPKSGHDTVSWYQQALGQGPQFIFQYYEEEERQRGNFPDRFSGHQFPNYSSELNVNALLLGDSALYLCASSLLGQSFEGELFFGEGSRLTVL.

This chain uses TRBV2 with TRBJ2-1; D is unclear. Germline assignment: CDR1 SNHLY and CDR2 FYNNEI. V was cut by 6 bases and J by 4 bases, with 7 bases left in between. The CDR3 contains 12 residues. The CDR3 coding sequence is TGTGCCAGCAGCCAGGATTACAATGAGCAGTTCTTC. Its protein is CASSQDYNEQFF.

A remark on this clone: Other DNA sequences of this sample code for an identical CDR3. The rearrangement joins TRBV5-4 to TRBJ2-1, with 8 bases matching TRBD2. Trimming at V came to 5 bases and at J to 7 bases, leaving 2 bases not matched to a gene. This CDR3 is built from 12 residues. CDR1 and CDR2 (germline): SGHNT, YYREEE (reference sequence). The CDR3, as DNA: TGTGCCAGCAGTCCTAGCGGGAATGAGCAGTTCTTC. Protein sequence: CASSPSGNEQFF.

V usage is TRBV9 and J usage is TRBJ2-2, with D possibly matching TRBD2 (6 bases). The germline CDR1 and CDR2 sequences are SGDLS and YYNGEE. Trimming removed 3 bases from V and 1 base from J, with 16 bases in between. This CDR3 spans 17 amino acids. This chain's CDR3 is CASSARIAERNTGELFF. CDR3 nucleotides: TGTGCCAGCAGCGCCCGAATAGCGGAGCGGAACACCGGGGAGCTGTTTTTT.

V and J are TRBV11-2 and TRBJ1-1; 8 bases line up with TRBD1. J gave up 6 bases and V 5 bases, and 5 bases lay outside the gene matches. Germline V gene data show CDR1 as SGHAT and CDR2 as FQNNGV. The CDR3 covers 13 residues. Here the CDR3 DNA reads TGTGCCAGCAGCCCAGGGGGCTGGCCTGAAGCTTTCTTT. This encodes CASSPGGWPEAFF. The full variable domain, in which reference TRBV11-2 and TRBJ1-1 provide the parts outside the CDR3, is EAGVAQSPRYKIIEKRQSVAFWCNPISGHATLYWYQQILGQGPKLLIQFQNNGVVDDSQLPKDRFSAERLKGVDSTLKIQPAKLEDSAVYLCASSPGGWPEAFFGQGTRLTVV.

The chain employs TRBV30 and TRBJ2-7, with 8 positions matching TRBD1. Germline V lookup: CDR1 GTSNPN, CDR2 SVGIG (reference sequence). The CDR3 has 11 residues. V was pared by 7 bases and J by 6 bases, with 5 bases of the junction left unmatched. CDR3 protein: CALGQGGEQYF. CDR3 in DNA: TGTGCCTTAGGACAGGGTGGCGAGCAGTACTTC. Full variable domain (missing parts from reference TRBV30 and TRBJ2-7): SQTIHQWPATLVQPVGSPLSLECTVEGTSNPNLYWYRQAAGRGLQLLFYSVGIGQISSEVPQNLSASRPQDRQFILSSKKLLLSDSGFYLCALGQGGEQYFGPGTRLTVT.